One sample yielded the 3 T cell receptor beta chains listed below, sequenced in a study of human T cells and chemical hapten exposure. One entry per CDR3 protein, called by TCRdb with MiXCR from the RACE reads. The top ten clones hold approximately 2% of a sample with around 130,000 distinct CDR3 sequences, around 8.3% of them seen once. Sample time point: healthy volunteer bleed at 2 weeks. Whole blood, unfractionated, served as the material for total RNA extraction. Sequencing was performed on whole blood. The receptors were gathered from a male donor in good health. Some clones in this sample may be carry-over from other donors' samples.

This clonotype appeared a few times. This rearrangement joins TRBV6-5 to TRBJ2-3; D uncertain. The CDR3 consists of 17 residues. Germline values: CDR1 MNHEY, CDR2 SVGAGI. The V gene lost 0 bases and the J gene lost 6 bases, with 19 bases spanning the gap. The CDR3 region has the DNA TGTGCCAGCAGTTACTCGAACCAATCGCCAGGCAGGGATACGCAGTATTTT. Protein sequence: CASSYSNQSPGRDTQYF.

There are many counts of this clonotype. The rearrangement joins TRBV19 to TRBJ2-3; TRBD1 matches at 8 bases. Unmatched junction bases numbered 8, after V lost 5 bases and J lost 1 base. Germline CDR1 reads LNHDA; CDR2 reads SQIVND (reference sequence). The CDR3 is 16 residues long. The CDR3 DNA reads as TGTGCCAGTAGTGAATCCGGGACAGGTCGCACAGATACGCAGTATTTT. It yields the protein CASSESGTGRTDTQYF.

This clonotype was recorded a few times. The rearrangement links TRBV4-3 to TRBJ1-2; no firm D call. The CDR3 contains 14 residues. Germline V lookup: CDR1 LGHNA, CDR2 YSLEER. Trimming took off 0 bases at V and 3 bases at J, with 8 bases between the two ends. CDR3 bases: TGCGCCAGCAGCCAAGAGGAGGATTACTATGGCTACACCTTC. Translation gives CASSQEEDYYGYTF.